What follows are 2 T cell receptor beta chains derived from one specimen sequenced in a study of immune evolution from preneoplasia to lung adenocarcinoma. The repertoire was sequenced with immunoSEQ multiplex PCR; TCRdb's copy has only in-frame clones and lacks some. This sample has approximately 5,300 clones; around 75% occur once, and the top ten carry roughly 21%. Material for sequencing was FFPE adjacent normal lung tissue. Receptors originate from a person aged 60-79 years with lung adenocarcinoma.

The J gene is TRBJ2-5, the V gene TRBV27, with TRBD2 as a possible D gene (6 bases). Per the germline V gene, CDR1 is MNHEY and CDR2 is SMNVEV (reference sequence). V was trimmed by 1 base and J by 3 bases, leaving 12 bases between them. The CDR3 loop spans 15 amino acids. The CDR3 region is CASSLWDGGKETQYF. DNA for the CDR3: TGTGCCAGCAGTTTATGGGACGGGGGAAAAGAGACCCAGTACTTC.

This clone was detected only once. This rearrangement joins TRBV10-2 to TRBJ2-1; D assignment may be TRBD1 or TRBD2 (7 bases each). The CDR3 has 13 residues. Germline V gives CDR1 WSHSY, CDR2 SAAADI. Trimming removed 3 bases from V and 15 bases from J, with 18 bases in between. The CDR3, as DNA: TGCGCCAGCAGTGATTACCAAGACAGGGAGGGGTTCTTC. It translates to CASSDYQDREGFF.